Shown below are 6 T cell receptor beta chains from a single sample sequenced in a study of response to subunit inactivated influenza vaccine. MiXCR, applied by TCRdb to the RT-PCR reads, yields one record per CDR3 protein. The data hold around 850,000 distinct CDR3 sequences, with approximately 17% observed a single time. The material was PBMCs from blood, obtained more than 4 days after vaccination. Receptors originate from a man aged 50 or older who received an inactivated influenza vaccine.

This clonotype was counted only a few times. The chain combines TRBV10-3 with TRBJ2-7; D perhaps matches TRBD1 (5 bases). Trimming left V 6 bases short and J 7 bases short, with 19 bases between. The germline V gene encodes CDR1 ENHRY and CDR2 SYGVKD. The length of the CDR3 is 14 residues. The CDR3 loop is CAIRDAAGLREQYF. In DNA, the CDR3 is TGTGCCATCAGGGACGCGGCAGGGTTAAGGGAGCAGTACTTC.

This chain connects TRBV2 to TRBJ2-5; tentative D call: TRBD1 (6 bases). The V gene lost 7 bases and the J gene lost 12 bases, with 15 bases spanning the gap. Germline CDR1 is SNHLY and CDR2 is FYNNEI. CDR3 length: 11 residues. The CDR3 DNA sequence: TGTGCCAGCAATACCGACAGGCTGGAGTACTTC. Protein sequence: CASNTDRLEYF.

This clonotype was detected a few times. The genes are TRBV29-1 and TRBJ2-5; maybe TRBD1 (5 bases). Germline V gene data show CDR1 as SQVTM and CDR2 as ANQGSEA. The CDR3 totals 13 residues. V lost 4 bases, J lost 2 bases, and 11 bases lay in between. The CDR3 region is CSVAYAGQETQYF. DNA of the CDR3: TGCAGCGTTGCCTACGCAGGGCAAGAGACCCAGTACTTC.

The J gene is TRBJ2-7, the V gene TRBV6-2 or TRBV6-3; D is undetermined. The CDR3 is made up of 14 amino acids. Trimming removed 2 bases at V and 3 bases at J, with 11 bases between. Germline-derived CDR1 and CDR2 are MNHEY and SVGEGT. The CDR3 loop reads CASSYDLISYEQYF. CDR3 bases: TGTGCCAGCAGTTACGACTTGATAAGCTACGAGCAGTACTTC.

The chain is built from TRBV6-1 and TRBJ1-4; no clear D. The germline gives CDR1 MNHNS, CDR2 SASEGT. The CDR3 runs 12 residues. Trimming removed 2 bases from V and 5 bases from J, with 3 bases in between. CDR3 sequence reads: CASSELNEKLFF. CDR3 in DNA: TGTGCCAGCAGTGAACTAAATGAAAAACTGTTTTTT.

The genes are TRBV25-1 and TRBJ1-1; no firm D call. The V gene's germline CDR1 is MGHDK and CDR2 SYGVNS. This CDR3 spans 12 amino acids. The germline V and J ends were trimmed by 4 bases and 5 bases, with 8 bases remaining between them. The CDR3 is CASSGLSTEAFF. CDR3 DNA: TGTGCCAGCAGTGGGTTGTCTACTGAAGCTTTCTTT.